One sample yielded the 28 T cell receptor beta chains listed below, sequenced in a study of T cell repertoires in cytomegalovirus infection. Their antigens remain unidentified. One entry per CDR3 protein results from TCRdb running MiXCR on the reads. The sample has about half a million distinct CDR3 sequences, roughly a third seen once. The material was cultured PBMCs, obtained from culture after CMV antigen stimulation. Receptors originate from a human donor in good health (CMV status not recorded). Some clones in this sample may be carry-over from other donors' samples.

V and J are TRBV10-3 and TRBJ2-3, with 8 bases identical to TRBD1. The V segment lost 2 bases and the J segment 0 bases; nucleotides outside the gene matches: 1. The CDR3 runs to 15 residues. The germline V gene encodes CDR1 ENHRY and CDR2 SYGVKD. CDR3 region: CAISERTGSTDTQYF. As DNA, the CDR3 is TGTGCCATCAGTGAGCGGACAGGGAGCACAGATACGCAGTATTTT.

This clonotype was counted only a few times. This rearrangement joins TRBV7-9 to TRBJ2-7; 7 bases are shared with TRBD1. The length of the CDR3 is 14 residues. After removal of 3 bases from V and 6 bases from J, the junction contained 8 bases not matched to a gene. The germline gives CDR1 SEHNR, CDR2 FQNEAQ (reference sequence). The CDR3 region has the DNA TGTGCCAGCAGCTTCTCGACAGGGTTGGGCGAGCAGTACTTC. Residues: CASSFSTGLGEQYF. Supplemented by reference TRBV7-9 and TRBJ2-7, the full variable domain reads DTGVSQNPRHKITKRGQNVTFRCDPISEHNRLYWYRQTLGQGPEFLTYFQNEAQLEKSRLLSDRFSAERPKGSFSTLEIQRTEQGDSAMYLCASSFSTGLGEQYFGPGTRLTVT.

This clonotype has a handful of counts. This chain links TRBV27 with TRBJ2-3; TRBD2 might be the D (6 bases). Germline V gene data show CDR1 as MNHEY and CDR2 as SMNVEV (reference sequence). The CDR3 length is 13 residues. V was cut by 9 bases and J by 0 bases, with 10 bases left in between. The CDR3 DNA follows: TGTGCCAGTCGGGAGTGGAGCACAGATACGCAGTATTTT. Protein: CASREWSTDTQYF.

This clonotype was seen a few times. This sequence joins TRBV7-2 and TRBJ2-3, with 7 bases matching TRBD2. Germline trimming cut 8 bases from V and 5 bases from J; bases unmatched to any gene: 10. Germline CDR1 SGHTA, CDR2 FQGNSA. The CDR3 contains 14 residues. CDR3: CASGRAGAKDTQYF. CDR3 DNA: TGTGCCAGCGGACGTGCGGGAGCCAAAGATACGCAGTATTTT.

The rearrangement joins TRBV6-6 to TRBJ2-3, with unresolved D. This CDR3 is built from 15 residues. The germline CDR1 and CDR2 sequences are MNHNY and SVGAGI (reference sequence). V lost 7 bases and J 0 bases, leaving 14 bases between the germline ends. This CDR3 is CASTSLRRSTDTQYF. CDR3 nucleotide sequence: TGTGCCAGCACTTCGCTTCGAAGAAGCACAGATACGCAGTATTTT.

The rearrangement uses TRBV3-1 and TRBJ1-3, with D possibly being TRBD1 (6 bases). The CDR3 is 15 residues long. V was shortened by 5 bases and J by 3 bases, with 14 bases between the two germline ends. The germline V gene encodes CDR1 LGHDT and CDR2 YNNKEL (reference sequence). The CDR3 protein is CASSASRGGGNTIYF. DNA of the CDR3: TGTGCCAGCAGCGCATCCAGGGGAGGTGGAAACACCATATATTTT.

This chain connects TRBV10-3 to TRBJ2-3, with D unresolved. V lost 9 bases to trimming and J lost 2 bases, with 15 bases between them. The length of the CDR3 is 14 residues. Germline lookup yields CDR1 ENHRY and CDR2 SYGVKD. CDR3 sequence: CAIRTDSITDTQYF. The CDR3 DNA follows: TGTGCCATTCGGACCGACTCAATCACAGATACGCAGTATTTT.

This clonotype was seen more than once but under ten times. This chain's CDR3 is CASSLEYRSTQYF. Written as DNA, the CDR3 is TGTGCCAGCAGTTTGGAGTACAGAAGTACGCAGTATTTT. The V and J genes are TRBV12-3 or TRBV12-4 and TRBJ2-3, with D unresolved. This CDR3 is built from 13 residues. Between the trimmed V and J ends, which lost 3 bases and 8 bases, there was a span of 12 bases.

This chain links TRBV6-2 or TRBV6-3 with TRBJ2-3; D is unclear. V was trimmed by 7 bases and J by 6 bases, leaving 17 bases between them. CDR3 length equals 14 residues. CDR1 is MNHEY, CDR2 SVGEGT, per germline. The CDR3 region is CASNSPTRLDTQYF. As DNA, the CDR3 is TGTGCCAGCAATTCCCCTACACGGTTGGATACGCAGTATTTT.

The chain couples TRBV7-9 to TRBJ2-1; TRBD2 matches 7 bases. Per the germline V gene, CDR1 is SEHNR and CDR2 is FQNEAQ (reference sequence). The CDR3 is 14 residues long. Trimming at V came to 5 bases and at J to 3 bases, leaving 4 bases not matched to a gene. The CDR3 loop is CASSERTSYNEQFF. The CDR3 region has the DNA TGTGCCAGCAGCGAGCGGACTAGCTACAATGAGCAGTTCTTC. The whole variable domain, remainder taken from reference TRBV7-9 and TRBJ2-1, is DTGVSQNPRHKITKRGQNVTFRCDPISEHNRLYWYRQTLGQGPEFLTYFQNEAQLEKSRLLSDRFSAERPKGSFSTLEIQRTEQGDSAMYLCASSERTSYNEQFFGPGTRLTVL.

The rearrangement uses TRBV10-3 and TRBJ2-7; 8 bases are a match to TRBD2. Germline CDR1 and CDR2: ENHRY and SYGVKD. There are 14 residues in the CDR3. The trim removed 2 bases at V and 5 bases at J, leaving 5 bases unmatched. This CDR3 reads CAISEGTRGNEQYF. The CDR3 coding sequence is TGTGCCATCAGTGAGGGGACTAGAGGCAACGAGCAGTACTTC.

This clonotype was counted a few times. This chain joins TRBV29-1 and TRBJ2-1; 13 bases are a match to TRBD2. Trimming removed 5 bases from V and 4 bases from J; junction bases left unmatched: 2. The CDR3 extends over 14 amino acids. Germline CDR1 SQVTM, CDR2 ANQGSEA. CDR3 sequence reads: CSVRGLAGYNEQFF. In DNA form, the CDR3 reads TGCAGCGTTAGGGGACTAGCGGGGTACAATGAGCAGTTCTTC.

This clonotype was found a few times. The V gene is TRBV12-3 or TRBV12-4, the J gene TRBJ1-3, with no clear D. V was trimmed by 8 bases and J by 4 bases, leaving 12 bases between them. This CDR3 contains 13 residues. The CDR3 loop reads CASGPLSGNTIYF. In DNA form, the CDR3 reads TGTGCCAGCGGCCCTCTGAGCGGAAACACCATATATTTT.

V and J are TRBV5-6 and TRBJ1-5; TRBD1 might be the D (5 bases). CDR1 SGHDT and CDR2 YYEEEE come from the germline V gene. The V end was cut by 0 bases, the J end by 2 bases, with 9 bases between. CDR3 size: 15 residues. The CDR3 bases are TGTGCCAGCAGCTTGGGTTGGGACGGCAATCAGCCCCAGCATTTT. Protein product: CASSLGWDGNQPQHF.

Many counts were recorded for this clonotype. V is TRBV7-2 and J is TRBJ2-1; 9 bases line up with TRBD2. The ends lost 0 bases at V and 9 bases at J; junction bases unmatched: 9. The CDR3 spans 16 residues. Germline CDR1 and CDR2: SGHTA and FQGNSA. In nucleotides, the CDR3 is TGTGCCAGCAGCTTAGCGACGGTAGCGGGAGTCGGTGAGCAGTTCTTC. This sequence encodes CASSLATVAGVGEQFF.

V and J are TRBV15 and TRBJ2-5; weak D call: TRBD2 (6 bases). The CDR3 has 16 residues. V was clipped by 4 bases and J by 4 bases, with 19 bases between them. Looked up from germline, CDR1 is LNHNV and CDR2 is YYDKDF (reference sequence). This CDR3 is CATSNRPPGVPETQYF. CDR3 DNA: TGTGCCACCAGCAACAGACCCCCGGGAGTACCAGAGACCCAGTACTTC.

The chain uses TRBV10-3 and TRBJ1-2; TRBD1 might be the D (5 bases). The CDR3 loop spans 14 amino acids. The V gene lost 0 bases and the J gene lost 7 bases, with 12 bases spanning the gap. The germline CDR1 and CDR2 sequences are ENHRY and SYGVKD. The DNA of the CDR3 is TGTGCCATCAGTGAGTCGGGACTGACTTCTGGCTACACCTTC. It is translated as CAISESGLTSGYTF.

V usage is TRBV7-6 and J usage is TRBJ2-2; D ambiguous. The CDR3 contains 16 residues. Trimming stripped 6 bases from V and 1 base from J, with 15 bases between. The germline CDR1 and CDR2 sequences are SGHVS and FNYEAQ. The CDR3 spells CASRNPLALNTGELFF. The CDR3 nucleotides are TGTGCCAGCAGGAACCCGCTGGCGTTGAACACCGGGGAGCTGTTTTTT.

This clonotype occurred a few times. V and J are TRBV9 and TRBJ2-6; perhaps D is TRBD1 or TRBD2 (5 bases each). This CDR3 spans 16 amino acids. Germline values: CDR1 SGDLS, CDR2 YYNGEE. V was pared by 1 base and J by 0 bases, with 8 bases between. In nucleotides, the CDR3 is TGTGCCAGCAGCGTAATGGGGGACTCTGGGGCCAACGTCCTGACTTTC. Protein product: CASSVMGDSGANVLTF.

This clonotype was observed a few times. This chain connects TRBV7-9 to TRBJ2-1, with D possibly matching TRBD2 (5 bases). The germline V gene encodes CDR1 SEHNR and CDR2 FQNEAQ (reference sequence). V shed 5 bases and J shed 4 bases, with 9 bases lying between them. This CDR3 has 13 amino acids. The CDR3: CASSTGDYNEQFF. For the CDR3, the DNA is TGTGCCAGCAGCACCGGGGATTACAATGAGCAGTTCTTC.

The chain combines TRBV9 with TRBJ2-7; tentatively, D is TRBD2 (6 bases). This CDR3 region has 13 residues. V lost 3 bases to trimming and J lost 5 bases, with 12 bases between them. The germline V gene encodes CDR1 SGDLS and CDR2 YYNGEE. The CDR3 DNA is TGTGCCAGCAGCGCTAGGACGGGGGACGAGCAGTACTTC. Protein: CASSARTGDEQYF.

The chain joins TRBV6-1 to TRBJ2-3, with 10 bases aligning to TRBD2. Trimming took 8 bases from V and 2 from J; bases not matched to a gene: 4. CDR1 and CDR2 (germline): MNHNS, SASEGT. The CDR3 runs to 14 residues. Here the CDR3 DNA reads TGTGCCAGCGGGACTAGCGAGTACACAGATACGCAGTATTTT. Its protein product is CASGTSEYTDTQYF.

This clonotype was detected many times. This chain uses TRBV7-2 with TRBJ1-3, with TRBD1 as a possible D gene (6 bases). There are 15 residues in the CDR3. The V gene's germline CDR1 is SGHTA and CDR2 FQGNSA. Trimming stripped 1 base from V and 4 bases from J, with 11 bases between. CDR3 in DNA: TGTGCCAGCAGCTTAGGGGGGCAGGGAGGAAACACCATATATTTT. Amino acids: CASSLGGQGGNTIYF. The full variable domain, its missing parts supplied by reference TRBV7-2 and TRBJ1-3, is GAGVSQSPSNKVTEKGKDVELRCDPISGHTALYWYRQSLGQGLEFLIYFQGNSAPDKSGLPSDRFSAERTGGSVSTLTIQRTQQEDSAVYLCASSLGGQGGNTIYFGEGSWLTVV.

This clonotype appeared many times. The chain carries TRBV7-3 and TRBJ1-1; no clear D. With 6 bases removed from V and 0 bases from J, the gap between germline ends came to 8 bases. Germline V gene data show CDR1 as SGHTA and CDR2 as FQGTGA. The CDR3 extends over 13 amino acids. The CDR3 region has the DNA TGTGCCAGCAGGGAGGGAGTGAACACTGAAGCTTTCTTT. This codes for CASREGVNTEAFF.

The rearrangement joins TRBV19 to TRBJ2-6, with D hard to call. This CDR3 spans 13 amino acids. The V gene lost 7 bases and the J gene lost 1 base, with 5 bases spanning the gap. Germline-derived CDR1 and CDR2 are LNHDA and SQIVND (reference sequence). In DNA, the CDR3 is TGTGCCAGTACTCTATCTGGGGCCAACGTCCTGACTTTC. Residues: CASTLSGANVLTF.

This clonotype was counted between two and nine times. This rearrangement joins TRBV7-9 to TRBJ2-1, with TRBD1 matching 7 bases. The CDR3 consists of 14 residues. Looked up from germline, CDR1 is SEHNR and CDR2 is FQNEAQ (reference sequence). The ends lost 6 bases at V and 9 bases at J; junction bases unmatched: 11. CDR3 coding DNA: TGTGCCAGCAGTCAGCGACAGGGTGGATCTGAGCAGTTCTTC. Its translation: CASSQRQGGSEQFF.

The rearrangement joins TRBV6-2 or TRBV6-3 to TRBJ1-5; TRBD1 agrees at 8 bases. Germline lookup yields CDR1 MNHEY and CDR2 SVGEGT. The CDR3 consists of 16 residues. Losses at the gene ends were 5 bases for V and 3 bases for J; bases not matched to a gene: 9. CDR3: CASSPWTGRLNQPQHF. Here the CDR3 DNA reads TGTGCCAGCAGTCCTTGGACAGGGCGCCTCAATCAGCCCCAGCATTTT.

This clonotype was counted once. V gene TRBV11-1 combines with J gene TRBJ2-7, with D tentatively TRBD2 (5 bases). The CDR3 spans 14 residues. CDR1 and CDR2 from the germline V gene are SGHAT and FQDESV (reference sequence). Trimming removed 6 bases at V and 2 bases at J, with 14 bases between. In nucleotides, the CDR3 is TGTGCCAGCAGTTCCAAACGGGGAGCCTACGAGCAGTACTTC. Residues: CASSSKRGAYEQYF.